The 2 T cell receptor beta chains below all came from one sample that was sequenced in a study of OX40 agonist ivuxolimab in advanced cancers. The library was obtained by the immunoSEQ multiplex PCR assay. Entries here come from immuneACCESS through TCRdb and include only in-frame sequences with V and J called. Some clones fail to appear in such tables; in the studies checked, an unresolved V gene covers under half of the shortfall, and the cause of the remainder is unknown. The sample includes approximately 90,000 clones, with nearly 90% observed a single time. Of the sample, 0.33% falls within the top ten clones. Material: CD4+ or CD8+ T cells sorted from blood, obtained in a trial of the OX40 agonist ivuxolimab. These receptor sequences come from an adult with an advanced solid tumor such as melanoma, head and neck, liver or kidney cancer.

The chain joins TRBV18 to TRBJ1-1, with no clear D. V was clipped by 3 bases and J by 1 base, with 18 bases between them. This CDR3 has 17 residues. In germline, CDR1 is KGHSH, CDR2 LQKENI. CDR3 nucleotides: TGTGCCAGCTCACCCTCTGGCGGCGCGGTCGGGAACACTGAAGCTTTCTTT. Amino acids: CASSPSGGAVGNTEAFF.

This clone has just one count. J is TRBJ1-2 and V is TRBV5-8; D is undetermined. Per germline, CDR1 SGHTS and CDR2 YDEGEE. Trimming cost V 2 bases and J 3 bases, with 5 bases left between them. The length of the CDR3 is 12 residues. The CDR3 protein is CASSFSDYGYTF. The CDR3 bases are TGTGCCAGCAGCTTTTCAGACTATGGCTACACCTTC.